This T cell receptor beta chain emerged from a study of blood T cell repertoires in COVID-19 (TCRdb year 2020). About the study as a whole: Samples covering the acute and convalescent phases of COVID-19 were provided by collaborators in the United States, Italy and Spain. The prospective study material was composed of cDNA or gDNA derived from T cells, B-cell-depleted T cells, or PBMCs. Deeply sampled blood TCRbeta repertoires from subjects exposed to, actively infected with, or recovered from COVID-19 were included in the dataset. The repertoires were made available in a free public database intended to serve as a resource for research on the immune response to SARS-CoV-2. The samples were drawn from the first 160 participants of the ongoing ImmuneRACE study and from more than 1,000 subjects provided by 6 global collaborators. A de-identified subject ID, COVID-19 status, age in years and sex were almost always included in the sample metadata. Where HLA class I and class II types were available, the types were taken from metadata supplied by the sample provider, not from assay-based typing.

TCRbeta CDR3 regions were amplified from genomic DNA by means of the immunoSEQ Assay, a bias-controlled multiplex PCR. The paper's processing steps were these. Within the assay, amplification of reference gene primers was used to estimate how many nucleated cells each sample contained. Sequence reads were collapsed and filtered to measure the absolute abundance of every unique TCRbeta CDR3 rearrangement. For each sample, productive Simpson clonality was calculated by taking the square root of Simpson's diversity index across productive rearrangements. The clones in this table, taken by TCRdb from immuneACCESS, are in-frame only. Not every clone is retained; where verified, under half of the shortfall comes from an unresolved V gene, and the cause of the rest is unknown. V, J and clone size derive from that table, while D and trimming were established from the DNA sequence. The sample table contains around 100,000 clones; only one count was recorded for 87% of them. 4.9% of the sample is held by the ten biggest clonotypes.

CDR1 and CDR2 are read off the germline V gene as KGHSH and LQKENI. Inclusive of the bounding cysteine and phenylalanine, the CDR3 is 16 residues long. Left in the record is the CDR3 DNA by itself, 48 bases read in frame from the first base. Trimming removed 4 bases from V and 0 bases from J; the gene matches leave 5 bases unexplained. Here is what the overall study found, with its caveats: How much clinical and demographic metadata was included differed by source and by participant, and the metadata was provided uncurated.

Points on this clone: Its binding antigen is unknown. No quality values exist for individual bases; no much larger clone is one base distant.

Collaborating institutions collected whole blood in K2EDTA tubes following their own protocols. For TCRbeta analysis, collaborators shipped samples as frozen whole blood, isolated PBMCs, or DNA extracted from either of those sample types. The clonotype was recovered from a woman of 80 years or more with acute or convalescent COVID-19. Recombination connected TRBV18 to TRBJ1-5, with 8 junctional bases fitting TRBD1. The sample comprised peripheral blood. The encoded CDR3 is CASSRGTGNSNQPQHF. The DNA sequence follows: TGTGCCAGCTCACGGGGGACAGGCAATAGCAATCAGCCCCAGCATTTT.